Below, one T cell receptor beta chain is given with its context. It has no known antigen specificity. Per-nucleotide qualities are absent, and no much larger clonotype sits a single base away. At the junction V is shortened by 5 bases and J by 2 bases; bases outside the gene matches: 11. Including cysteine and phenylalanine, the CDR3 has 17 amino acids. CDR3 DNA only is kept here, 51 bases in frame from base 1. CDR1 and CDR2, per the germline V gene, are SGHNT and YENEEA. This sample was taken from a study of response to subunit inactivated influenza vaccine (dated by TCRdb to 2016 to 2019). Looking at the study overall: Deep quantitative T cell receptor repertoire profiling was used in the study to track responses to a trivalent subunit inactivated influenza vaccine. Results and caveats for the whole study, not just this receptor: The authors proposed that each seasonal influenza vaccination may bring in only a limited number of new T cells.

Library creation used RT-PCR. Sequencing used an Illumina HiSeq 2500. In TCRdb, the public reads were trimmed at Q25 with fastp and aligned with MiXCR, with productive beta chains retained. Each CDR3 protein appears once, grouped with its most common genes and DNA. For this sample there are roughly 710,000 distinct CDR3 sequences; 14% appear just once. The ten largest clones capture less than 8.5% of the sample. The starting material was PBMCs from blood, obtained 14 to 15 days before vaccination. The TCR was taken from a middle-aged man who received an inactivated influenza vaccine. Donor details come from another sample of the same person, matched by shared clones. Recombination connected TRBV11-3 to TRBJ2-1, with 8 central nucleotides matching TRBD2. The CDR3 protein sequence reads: CASSRGSGGGTYNEQFF. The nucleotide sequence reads TGTGCCAGCAGCAGGGGGAGTGGCGGGGGGACCTACAATGAGCAGTTCTTC.